This T cell receptor (beta chain) is from a study of shared clonotypes between healthy human individuals. Generated by immunoSEQ multiplex PCR, the TCRdb table keeps only in-frame clones and is missing some. The table has hundreds of thousands of clones, 98% seen once. Between the trimmed V and J ends, which lost 3 bases and 3 bases, there was a span of 7 bases. The CDR3 totals 13 residues. CDR1 is MNHEY and CDR2 is SMNVEV in the germline V gene (reference sequence). CD8 cells classed as naive were CD45RO-negative and positively selected for CCR7, excluding terminally differentiated effector memory CD45RA+ cells.

The receptor was isolated from a man aged 30 to 45 in good health. The chain has TRBV27 and TRBJ2-3; D gene uncertain. Sequences were obtained from naive CD8+ T cells sorted from blood. As DNA, the CDR3 is TGTGCCAGCAGTTTTTACAGTACAGATACGCAGTATTTT. Encoded protein: CASSFYSTDTQYF.